The clone carrying this T cell receptor beta chain was seen at least ten times. Its antigen is unknown. The data originate from a study of read filtering for tumor transcriptome and immune sequencing. Trimming pared 5 bases from V and 0 bases from J, leaving 10 bases between. CDR1 is DFQATT and CDR2 is SNEGSKA in the germline V gene (reference sequence). The CDR3 is made up of 14 amino acids. Notes on the study in general: Dropping single-read clonotypes raised IR-seq and RNA-seq shared-clonotype correlation.

The library was built from roughly 400 ng RNA with molecular barcoded adaptors for alpha/delta and beta/gamma chains. TCRdb re-called the reads through MiXCR, storing one row per CDR3 protein. The table records around 38,000 distinct CDR3 sequences, roughly an eighth of them present only once. V gene TRBV20-1 combines with J gene TRBJ2-2; TRBD1 might be the D (5 bases). The sequencing sample was made of a population of CD138-negative cells sorted from bone marrow. The sequence was obtained from a donor at least 40 years old with multiple myeloma. The CDR3 nucleotides read TGCAGTGCTGCCTGGGGCGCGAACACCGGGGAGCTGTTTTTT. Amino acid sequence: CSAAWGANTGELFF.